The present TCR beta chain was sequenced within a study of T cells after yellow fever vaccination. Overall study findings and caveats: Clones that expanded after primary vaccination mostly reappeared after the booster (roughly 97% CD4, 88% CD8). By day 5 rather than day 15, the secondary response had peaked, though it was weaker.

V shed 1 base and J 6 bases; nucleotides not matched to a gene: 5. CDR1 is SGHVS and CDR2 is FNYEAQ in the germline V gene. The CDR3 has 15 residues. Of note for this clonotype: Its target is unknown.

Conversion of TCR transcripts into cDNA relied on 5'RACE template switching, which added a universal primer site and UMIs. TCRdb re-called the 5' RACE reads through MiXCR, storing one row per CDR3 protein. The sample has under 150,000 distinct CDR3 sequences; approximately 16% are singletons. This chain uses TRBV7-6 with TRBJ2-3, with 9 positions matching TRBD2. The clonotype was recovered from a man between 18 and 29 years old who received the YFV17D yellow fever vaccine. The sequenced sample was CD8+ T cells sorted from PBMCs, obtained 5 days after the yellow fever booster vaccination. The CDR3 loop reads CASSLGAGGGDTQYF. CDR3 DNA: TGTGCCAGCAGCTTAGGAGCGGGGGGTGGGGATACGCAGTATTTT.